The 27 T cell receptor beta chains presented below share a single source sample, sequenced in a study of shared clonotypes between healthy human individuals. The method was immunoSEQ multiplex PCR; TCRdb's version includes in-frame clones alone and lacks a portion of them. The table has 2.5 million or so clones, more than 80% seen once. Sequenced: naive CD4+ T cells sorted from blood. Indicated subset: CD45RA+ positively selected. The origin of the receptors is a man between 18 and 35 years old in good health.

This clone was detected a few times. V and J are TRBV19 and TRBJ1-3, with D unclear. The CDR3 consists of 13 residues. Germline lookup yields CDR1 LNHDA and CDR2 SQIVND (reference sequence). Trimming removed 3 bases from V and 11 bases from J, with 14 bases in between. The chain's CDR3 is CASSIAGEAAIYF. CDR3 DNA: TGTGCCAGTAGTATCGCTGGCGAGGCCGCCATATATTTT. The entire variable domain, with the rest obtained from reference TRBV19 and TRBJ1-3, is as follows: DGGITQSPKYLFRKEGQNVTLSCEQNLNHDAMYWYRQDPGQGLRLIYYSQIVNDFQKGDIAEGYSVSREKKESFPLTVTSAQKNPTAFYLCASSIAGEAAIYFGEGSWLTVV.

V gene TRBV6-1 combines with J gene TRBJ2-3; D is possibly TRBD1 (6 bases). The ends were cut back, 7 bases at V and 1 base at J, with 15 bases in the middle. The CDR3 is made up of 15 amino acids. Germline V gene data show CDR1 as MNHNS and CDR2 as SASEGT. The CDR3, as DNA: TGTGCCAGCACTCCCGCAGGGGTCCGCACAGATACGCAGTATTTT. Its translation is CASTPAGVRTDTQYF.

This clone was seen only once. The chain has TRBV6-4 and TRBJ1-2; D is unclear. Germline CDR1 MRHNA, CDR2 SNTAGT. The CDR3 is made up of 14 amino acids. Between the trimmed V and J ends, which lost 7 bases and 4 bases, there was a span of 16 bases. In DNA form, the CDR3 reads TGTGCCAGCACCATCCAAGGGTCCGCCTATGGCTACACCTTC. Encoded protein: CASTIQGSAYGYTF.

The rearrangement links TRBV28 to TRBJ2-1, with D perhaps given as TRBD1 or TRBD2 (5 bases each). The CDR3 length is 12 residues. Trimming removed 7 bases from V and 4 bases from J, with 8 bases in between. Per germline, CDR1 MDHEN and CDR2 SYDVKM. CDR3 protein: CASKGRYNEQFF. The CDR3 nucleotides read TGTGCCAGCAAGGGGAGATACAATGAGCAGTTCTTC.

This sequence joins TRBV29-1 and TRBJ1-4; tentatively, D is TRBD1 (6 bases). V lost 1 base, J lost 8 bases, and 11 bases lay in between. The CDR3 is 13 amino acids. Germline lookup yields CDR1 SQVTM and CDR2 ANQGSEA. CDR3 sequence: CSVEGGGWEKLFF. CDR3 DNA: TGCAGCGTTGAAGGAGGGGGGTGGGAAAAACTGTTTTTT. The variable domain in full, completed from reference TRBV29-1 and TRBJ1-4, reads SAVISQKPSRDICQRGTSLTIQCQVDSQVTMMFWYRQQPGQSLTLIATANQGSEATYESGFVIDKFPISRPNLTFSTLTVSNMSPEDSSIYLCSVEGGGWEKLFFGSGTQLSVL.

The CDR3 spells CASAPVFQGLTGELFF. CDR3 DNA: TGTGCCAGCGCCCCCGTATTTCAGGGGTTAACCGGGGAGCTGTTTTTT. The chain has TRBV5-5 and TRBJ2-2; D perhaps matches TRBD1 (6 bases). CDR1 is SGHKS, CDR2 YYEKEE, per germline (reference sequence). Trimming took off 7 bases at V and 5 bases at J, with 21 bases between the two ends. The CDR3 length is 16 residues.

The gene calls are TRBV11-2 and TRBJ1-4; a weak D match, TRBD1 (6 bases). Per the germline V gene, CDR1 is SGHAT and CDR2 is FQNNGV. The CDR3 sequence is 14 residues long. V dropped 4 bases and J dropped 2 bases, with 8 bases sitting between them. The CDR3 DNA reads TGTGCCAGCAGCTCAGACAGGACTAATGAAAAACTGTTTTTT. Translation gives CASSSDRTNEKLFF.

The V gene is TRBV19, the J gene TRBJ2-6; weak D call: TRBD2 (5 bases). The CDR3 consists of 16 residues. Trimming took 6 bases from V and 0 from J, leaving 12 bases between them. In germline, CDR1 is LNHDA, CDR2 SQIVND (reference sequence). In DNA, the CDR3 is TGTGCCAGTAGGCCACTTCGGGACTCTGGGGCCAACGTCCTGACTTTC. Protein sequence: CASRPLRDSGANVLTF.

The chain employs TRBV15 and TRBJ2-5; 9 bases are shared with TRBD2. J gave up 3 bases and V 1 base, and 3 bases lay outside the gene matches. The CDR3 extends over 15 amino acids. In germline, CDR1 is LNHNV, CDR2 YYDKDF (reference sequence). The CDR3: CATSRGGGAEETQYF. Written as DNA, the CDR3 is TGTGCCACCAGCAGAGGCGGGGGGGCCGAAGAGACCCAGTACTTC.

Here the CDR3 DNA reads TGTGCCAGCAGCGTAGGGTCAGGAGGAAACACCATATATTTT. Amino acids: CASSVGSGGNTIYF. This chain connects TRBV9 to TRBJ1-3; D not resolved. The CDR3 is 14 residues long. The germline V gene has CDR1 SGDLS and CDR2 YYNGEE. Between the trimmed V and J ends, which lost 0 bases and 4 bases, there was a span of 8 bases. Using reference TRBV9 and TRBJ1-3 for the parts outside the CDR3, the full variable domain is DSGVTQTPKHLITATGQRVTLRCSPRSGDLSVYWYQQSLDQGLQFLIQYYNGEERAKGNILERFSAQQFPDLHSELNLSSLELGDSALYFCASSVGSGGNTIYFGEGSWLTVV.

The chain couples TRBV30 to TRBJ1-1; D gene uncertain. The CDR3 covers 12 residues. Germline lookup yields CDR1 GTSNPN and CDR2 SVGIG (reference sequence). Trimming cost V 2 bases and J 7 bases, with 11 bases left between them. The CDR3 spells CAWSSQGLEAFF. In DNA form, the CDR3 reads TGTGCCTGGAGTTCCCAAGGGCTTGAAGCTTTCTTT.

A few counts support this clone. The V gene is TRBV6-6, the J gene TRBJ1-6; TRBD1 might be the D (5 bases). The germline CDR1 and CDR2 sequences are MNHNY and SVGAGI (reference sequence). V was trimmed by 7 bases and J by 0 bases, leaving 10 bases between them. This CDR3 comprises 15 residues. The CDR3 bases are TGTGCCAGCACCGACGGGGGCTCCTATAATTCACCCCTCCACTTT. The encoded protein is CASTDGGSYNSPLHF.

This chain links TRBV5-4 with TRBJ2-2, with a tentative D call TRBD2 (7 bases). The ends were cut back, 6 bases at V and 10 bases at J, with 22 bases in the middle. The CDR3 runs to 15 residues. The germline V gene has CDR1 SGHNT and CDR2 YYREEE (reference sequence). In DNA form, the CDR3 reads TGTGCCAGCACCTTTGTCGGGGGGCCGCAGGCGGAGCTGTTTTTT. This codes for CASTFVGGPQAELFF.

The rearrangement links TRBV6-1 to TRBJ2-1; D not resolved. The germline CDR1 and CDR2 sequences are MNHNS and SASEGT. CDR3 length equals 13 residues. Trimming shortened V by 8 bases and J by 6 bases, and 14 bases separated the two germline ends. The CDR3 loop is CASSTTLPNEQFF. For the CDR3, the DNA is TGTGCCAGCTCCACGACCCTACCCAATGAGCAGTTCTTC.

This chain uses TRBV14 with TRBJ1-2, with TRBD1 identical over 9 bases. Germline V gene lookup returns CDR1 SGHDN and CDR2 FVKESK. Unmatched junction bases numbered 7, after V lost 3 bases and J lost 5 bases. This CDR3 region has 15 residues. The CDR3: CASSQSGTGPYGYTF. The CDR3, as DNA: TGTGCCAGCAGCCAGTCCGGGACAGGGCCATATGGCTACACCTTC.

The chain has TRBV10-3 and TRBJ2-1; 12 bases are shared with TRBD2. The CDR3 spans 15 residues. J was trimmed by 8 bases and V by 5 bases; bases with no gene match: 7. Germline values: CDR1 ENHRY, CDR2 SYGVKD. The CDR3 reads CAISKLAGGEDEQFF. CDR3 nucleotide sequence: TGTGCCATCAGTAAACTAGCGGGAGGCGAAGATGAGCAGTTCTTC.

The gene calls are TRBV30 and TRBJ2-5; D is uncertain. The DNA end is more similar to TRBJ2-7, so the J call may be wrong. Germline CDR1 and CDR2: GTSNPN and SVGIG (reference sequence). The CDR3 length is 14 residues. CDR3 DNA sequence: TGTGCCTGGAGTGTACTTTCAGGACCCTACGAGCAGTACTTC. Translation gives CAWSVLSGPYEQYF.

This sequence joins TRBV28 and TRBJ2-7; 9 bases match TRBD1. CDR1 and CDR2 from the germline V gene are MDHEN and SYDVKM. V lost 5 bases, J lost 1 base, and 15 bases stayed unmatched. The CDR3 covers 18 residues. CDR3 in DNA: TGTGCCAGCAGTGAAAAACAGGGGGCCGTGAGCCTTTCCTACGAGCAGTACTTC. The encoded protein is CASSEKQGAVSLSYEQYF.

CDR3 coding DNA: TGTGCCAGCAGACTAACTAGCGGGGGCACAGATACGCAGTATTTT. It is translated as CASRLTSGGTDTQYF. The J gene is TRBJ2-3, the V gene TRBV13; the match to TRBD2 covers 10 bases. The germline V gene has CDR1 PRHDT and CDR2 FYEKMQ (reference sequence). This CDR3 has 15 amino acids. V lost 6 bases and J lost 1; bases outside the gene matches: 4.

Concerning this clone: Other nucleotide sequences in the sample specify the same CDR3. The chain carries TRBV11-2 and TRBJ2-7; D not resolved. The CDR3 is made up of 13 amino acids. V was clipped by 1 base and J by 0 bases, with 4 bases between them. Germline V CDR1 and CDR2: SGHAT, FQNNGV. CDR3 nucleotide sequence: TGTGCCAGCAGCTTAGCGGGCTCCTACGAGCAGTACTTC. Protein: CASSLAGSYEQYF.

V usage is TRBV27 and J usage is TRBJ2-7, with TRBD1 identical over 7 bases. Per germline, CDR1 MNHEY and CDR2 SMNVEV (reference sequence). The CDR3 contains 14 residues. V dropped 7 bases and J dropped 2; count of bases not matched to a gene: 8. CDR3 in DNA: TGTGCCAGCAAAAGAGGGGACAGTCCCTACGAGCAGTACTTC. Translating it yields CASKRGDSPYEQYF.

A word on this clone: The sample has other DNA sequences that encode this CDR3 too. This chain links TRBV10-1 with TRBJ2-7, with D possibly TRBD2 on 5 matching bases. The CDR3 spans 14 residues. The V gene lost 0 bases and the J gene lost 1 base, with 7 bases spanning the gap. Germline V CDR1 and CDR2: WNHNN, SYGVQD (reference sequence). The chain's CDR3 is CASSESGRSYEQYF. CDR3 nucleotides: TGCGCCAGCAGTGAGTCGGGGAGATCCTACGAGCAGTACTTC.

The chain carries TRBV29-1 and TRBJ2-7; 8 nucleotides align to TRBD1. This CDR3 spans 12 amino acids. With V trimmed by 7 bases and J by 5 bases, 7 bases remained unmatched. CDR1 SQVTM and CDR2 ANQGSEA come from the germline V gene. The CDR3, as DNA: TGCAGCGCGACCGACAGGGGCCACGAGCAGTACTTC. This translates into CSATDRGHEQYF.

V is TRBV6-5 and J is TRBJ1-2; a weak D match, TRBD1 (5 bases). Trimming shortened V by 6 bases and J by 0 bases, and 11 bases separated the two germline ends. This CDR3 has 14 residues. CDR1 MNHEY and CDR2 SVGAGI come from the germline V gene. The CDR3 sequence is CASSRDSANYGYTF. CDR3 bases: TGTGCCAGCAGCCGAGACAGTGCTAACTATGGCTACACCTTC.

The rearrangement links TRBV7-3 to TRBJ2-5, with D possibly TRBD1 on 6 matching bases. V lost 2 bases and J 5 bases, leaving 9 bases between the germline ends. Germline-derived CDR1 and CDR2 are SGHTA and FQGTGA. The CDR3 has 13 residues. CDR3 in amino acids: CASSLGTLETQYF. CDR3 nucleotide sequence: TGTGCCAGCAGCTTAGGGACATTGGAGACCCAGTACTTC.

Concerning this clone itself: Other nucleotide sequences from this sample produce the same CDR3. The rearrangement links TRBV18 to TRBJ1-1, with D unresolved. The V gene's germline CDR1 is KGHSH and CDR2 LQKENI. V lost 4 bases and J 1 base, leaving 13 bases between the germline ends. This CDR3 region has 15 residues. The CDR3 DNA is TGTGCCAGCTCACGACAAGGACCGCCGAACACTGAAGCTTTCTTT. Protein product: CASSRQGPPNTEAFF.

The CDR3 coding sequence is TGTGCCAGCAGTGGCGGCGGGACAGGGGACAATGAGCAGTTCTTC. Its protein product is CASSGGGTGDNEQFF. The chain carries TRBV25-1 and TRBJ2-1; 10 bases fit TRBD1. Germline CDR1 is MGHDK and CDR2 is SYGVNS. The V and J ends lost 4 bases and 5 bases, in that order; junction bases with no gene match: 5. The CDR3 extends over 15 amino acids.